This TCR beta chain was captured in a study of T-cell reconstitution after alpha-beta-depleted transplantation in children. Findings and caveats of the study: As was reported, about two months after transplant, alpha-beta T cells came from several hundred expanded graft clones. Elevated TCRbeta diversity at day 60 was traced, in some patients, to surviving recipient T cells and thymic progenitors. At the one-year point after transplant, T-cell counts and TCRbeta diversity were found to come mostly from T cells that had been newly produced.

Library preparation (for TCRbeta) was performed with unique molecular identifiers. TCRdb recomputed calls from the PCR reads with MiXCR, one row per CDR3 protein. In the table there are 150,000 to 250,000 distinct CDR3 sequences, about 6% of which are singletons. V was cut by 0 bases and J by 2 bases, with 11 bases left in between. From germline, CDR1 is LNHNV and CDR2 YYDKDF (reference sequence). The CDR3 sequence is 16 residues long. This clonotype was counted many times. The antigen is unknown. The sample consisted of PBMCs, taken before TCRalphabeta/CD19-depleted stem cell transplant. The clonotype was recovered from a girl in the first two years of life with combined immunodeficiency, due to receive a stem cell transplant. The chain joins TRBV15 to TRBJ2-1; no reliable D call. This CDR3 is CATSREPGQAYNEQFF. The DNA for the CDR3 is TGTGCCACCAGCAGAGAACCCGGGCAAGCCTACAATGAGCAGTTCTTC.